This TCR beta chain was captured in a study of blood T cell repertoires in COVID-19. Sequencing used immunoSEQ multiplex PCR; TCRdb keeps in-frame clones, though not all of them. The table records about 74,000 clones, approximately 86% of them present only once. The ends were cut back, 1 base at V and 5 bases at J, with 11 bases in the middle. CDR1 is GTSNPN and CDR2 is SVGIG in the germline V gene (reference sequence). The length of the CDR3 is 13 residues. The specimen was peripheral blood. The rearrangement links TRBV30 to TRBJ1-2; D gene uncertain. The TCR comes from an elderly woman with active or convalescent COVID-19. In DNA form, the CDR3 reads TGTGCCTGGAGTGCAGGCTTTCTGTATGGCTACACCTTC. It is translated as CAWSAGFLYGYTF.